Listed below are T cell receptor beta chains from one sample, sequenced in a study of shared clonotypes between healthy human individuals. Sequencing was performed with immunoSEQ multiplex PCR; in TCRdb, only in-frame clones are kept and a portion is missing. The table lists around 2,000,000 clones, roughly 94% of them singletons. Sequenced sample: naive CD4+ T cells sorted from blood. All receptors derive from a man between 18 and 29 years old in good health. Each CDR3 is given without its conserved first and last residue. Where a row states a size, it is once, few, many or the class of an expanded clone; other rows omit it.

clone size,J gene,V gene,CDR3 protein
.,TRBJ2-6,TRBV30,AWSVGAGRVSGANVLT
.,TRBJ1-3,TRBV5-1,ASSLKAEIGNTIY
.,TRBJ2-2,TRBV10-3,AITDGTANTGELF
once,TRBJ2-7,TRBV5-4,ASSTNRAGREQY
.,TRBJ2-1,TRBV6-6,ASSYTGGLNNEQF
once,TRBJ1-1,TRBV27,ASSLFPGQGDTEAF
.,TRBJ2-5,TRBV11-2,ASSPRIIGGSETQY
.,TRBJ2-1,TRBV29-1,SVTVGGKVNEQF
.,TRBJ1-5,TRBV6-1,ASSEDGRQGAGQPQH
.,TRBJ2-3,TRBV7-9,ASSRLPGQGTDTQY
.,TRBJ2-4,TRBV10-3,AISESQLAKNIQY
.,TRBJ2-7,TRBV6-5,ASSSPALYEQY
.,TRBJ2-3,TRBV10-1,ASSETAIGNTQY
.,TRBJ1-3,TRBV5-1,ASSLGGSSGNTIY
.,TRBJ2-2,TRBV25-1,ASRLDLDTGELF
.,TRBJ1-2,TRBV28,ASSAPRIGYT
.,TRBJ2-7,TRBV6-1,ASSDRAGLTVSYEQY
.,TRBJ2-3,TRBV30,AWSPGDTDTQY
.,TRBJ1-1,TRBV30,AWALGGGTEAF
.,TRBJ2-7,TRBV27,ASSSAGGNSYEQY
.,TRBJ2-1,TRBV4-3,ASSQDIRTSGSNEQF
.,TRBJ1-5,TRBV6-6,ASSYAENNQPQH
.,TRBJ1-4,TRBV29-1,SVTGYGSTNEKLF
once,TRBJ2-3,TRBV4-3,ASSQFLAGGTDTQY
once,TRBJ2-7,TRBV6-5,ASSYSAENYEQY
.,TRBJ2-2,TRBV9,ASSVGPLAGGYTGELF
.,TRBJ2-1,TRBV5-1,ASRLEDFGQF
.,TRBJ1-5,TRBV19,ASRKTSGQGSNQPQH
.,TRBJ2-7,TRBV6-5,ASSYSSASSYEQY
.,TRBJ1-2,TRBV5-1,ASSPRTGGKNYGYT
.,TRBJ1-3,TRBV9,ASSVDTRMGSGNTIY
few,TRBJ2-3,TRBV6-6,ASSYPSGRTDTQY
.,TRBJ2-5,TRBV28,ATRWGTQETQY
.,TRBJ2-1,TRBV2,ASKEQGYEQF
.,TRBJ2-1,TRBV12-5,ASGSAGEAAEQF
.,TRBJ2-1,TRBV7-2,ASSAEGLASGEQF
.,TRBJ2-2,TRBV2,ATGLAGVGELF
.,TRBJ2-7,TRBV2,ASLDRAYEQY
.,TRBJ2-7,TRBV5-1,ASSSGTSAYEQY
.,TRBJ2-1,TRBV6-1,ASGTGASSYNEQF
.,TRBJ1-2,TRBV6-5,ASKRRGHGYT
.,TRBJ2-7,TRBV19,ASRPEGTAWQY
.,TRBJ2-5,TRBV7-7,ASSLAGMETQY
.,TRBJ2-7,TRBV2,ASKTGGTYEQY
.,TRBJ2-5,TRBV7-2,ASSLEAGGQETQY
.,TRBJ1-3,TRBV10-3,AISDGFLSGNTIY
.,TRBJ2-7,TRBV5-1,ASSHDGFNFYEQY
.,TRBJ1-1,TRBV5-1,ASSVKQGNMNTEAF
.,TRBJ2-3,TRBV5-1,ASSSDRGAGTQY
.,TRBJ2-5,TRBV6-5,ASSYRDRGGETQY
.,TRBJ2-7,TRBV29-1,SVPPKPTGGYEQY
.,TRBJ2-3,TRBV7-9,ASSGGADTQY
.,TRBJ2-2,TRBV7-9,ASSLDGLAGELF